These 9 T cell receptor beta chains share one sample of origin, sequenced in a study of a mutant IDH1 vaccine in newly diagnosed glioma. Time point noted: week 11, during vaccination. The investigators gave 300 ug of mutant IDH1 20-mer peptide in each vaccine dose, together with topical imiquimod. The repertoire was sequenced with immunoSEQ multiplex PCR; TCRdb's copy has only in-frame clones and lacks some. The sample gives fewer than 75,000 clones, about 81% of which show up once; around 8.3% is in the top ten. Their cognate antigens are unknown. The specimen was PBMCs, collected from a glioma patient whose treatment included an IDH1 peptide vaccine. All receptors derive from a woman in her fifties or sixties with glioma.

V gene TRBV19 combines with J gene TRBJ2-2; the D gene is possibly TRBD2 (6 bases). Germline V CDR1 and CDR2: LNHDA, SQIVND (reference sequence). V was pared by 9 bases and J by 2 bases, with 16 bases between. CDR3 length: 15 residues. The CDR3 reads CASRRVEINTGELFF. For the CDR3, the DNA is TGTGCCAGCCGGAGGGTAGAAATAAACACCGGGGAGCTGTTTTTT.

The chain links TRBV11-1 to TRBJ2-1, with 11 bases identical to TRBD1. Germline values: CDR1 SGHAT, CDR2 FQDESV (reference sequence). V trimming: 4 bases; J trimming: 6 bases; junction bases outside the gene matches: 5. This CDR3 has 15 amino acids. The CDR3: CASSYGTGGPNEQFF. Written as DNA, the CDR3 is TGTGCCAGCAGCTACGGGACAGGGGGACCCAATGAGCAGTTCTTC.

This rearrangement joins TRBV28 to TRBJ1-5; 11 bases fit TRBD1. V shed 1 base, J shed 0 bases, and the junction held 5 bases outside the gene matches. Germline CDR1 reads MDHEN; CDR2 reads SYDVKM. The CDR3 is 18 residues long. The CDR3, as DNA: TGTGCCAGCAGTTTATTAAGGGACAGGGGGTATAGCAATCAGCCCCAGCATTTT. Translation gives CASSLLRDRGYSNQPQHF.

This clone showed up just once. DNA for the CDR3: TGTGCTCATGGAAACATCTATGGCTACACCTTC. Encoded protein: CAHGNIYGYTF. The chain is built from TRBV6-1 and TRBJ1-2; no clear D gene. The CDR3 is made up of 11 amino acids. Germline loops: CDR1 MNHNS, CDR2 SASEGT.

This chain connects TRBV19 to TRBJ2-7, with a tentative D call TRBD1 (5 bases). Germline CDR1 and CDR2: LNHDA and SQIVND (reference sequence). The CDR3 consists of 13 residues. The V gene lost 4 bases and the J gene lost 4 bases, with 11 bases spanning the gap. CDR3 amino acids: CASSTGLGYEQYF. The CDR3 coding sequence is TGTGCCAGTAGTACAGGGTTAGGGTACGAGCAGTACTTC.

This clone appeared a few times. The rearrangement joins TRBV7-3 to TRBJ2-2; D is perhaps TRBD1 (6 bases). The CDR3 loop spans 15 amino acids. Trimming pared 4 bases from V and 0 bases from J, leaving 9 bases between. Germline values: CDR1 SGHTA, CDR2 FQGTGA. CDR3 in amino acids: CASSSRGPNTGELFF. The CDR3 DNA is TGTGCCAGCAGCTCCAGGGGTCCGAACACCGGGGAGCTGTTTTTT.

The CDR3 DNA follows: TGCAGCGGGTTGAGGACAGGGGGCGTGCAGTACTTC. This codes for CSGLRTGGVQYF. The V gene is TRBV29-1, the J gene TRBJ2-7; TRBD1 matches at 11 bases. V gave up 7 bases and J gave up 9 bases; unmatched junction bases: 8. CDR1 is SQVTM and CDR2 is ANQGSEA in the germline V gene. This CDR3 spans 12 amino acids.

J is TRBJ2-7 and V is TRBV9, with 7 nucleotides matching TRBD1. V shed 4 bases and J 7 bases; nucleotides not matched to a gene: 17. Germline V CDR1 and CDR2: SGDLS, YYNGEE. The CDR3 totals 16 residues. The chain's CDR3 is CASSRLGTDIYGEQYF. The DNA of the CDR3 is TGTGCCAGCAGCCGTTTGGGGACAGATATCTACGGAGAGCAGTACTTC.

The CDR3 DNA follows: TGCGCCAGCAGCTTGGTTCAGGGGTTGGCTAATGAAAAACTGTTTTTT. As protein: CASSLVQGLANEKLFF. The chain couples TRBV5-1 to TRBJ1-4, with D possibly being TRBD1 (6 bases). Germline CDR1 is SGHRS and CDR2 is YFSETQ. V dropped 0 bases and J dropped 3 bases, with 12 bases sitting between them. The CDR3 contains 16 residues.